One sample yielded the 28 T cell receptor beta chains listed below, sequenced in a study of blood T cells in healthy people across ages. Primed by a sample-barcoded 5' primer and a J-beta primer mix, a second PCR proceeded for about 6 to 12 cycles. One entry per CDR3 protein results from TCRdb running MiXCR on the 5' RACE reads. Of about 780,000 distinct CDR3 sequences listed, 46% are singletons. Material for sequencing was blood. The receptors were sampled from a man aged 80 or over in good health.

The rearrangement joins TRBV14 to TRBJ2-1; D is unresolved. Germline V lookup: CDR1 SGHDN, CDR2 FVKESK. CDR3 length: 15 amino acids. Trimming stripped 3 bases from V and 6 bases from J, with 15 bases between. The CDR3 coding sequence is TGTGCCAGCAGCCATTTGGGAAATACCCTCAATGAGCAGTTCTTC. Residues: CASSHLGNTLNEQFF.

This clonotype was seen only a few times. The J gene is TRBJ2-3, the V gene TRBV6-5; D call uncertain. Trimming cost V 2 bases and J 3 bases, with 12 bases left between them. The CDR3 runs to 15 residues. Germline loops: CDR1 MNHEY, CDR2 SVGAGI. The CDR3 DNA is TGTGCCAGCAGTTACATTGGTACGATGACAGATACGCAGTATTTT. Residues: CASSYIGTMTDTQYF.

CDR3 DNA: TGTGCCAGCAGCCCCGACAGGGGGAGGACAGATACGCAGTATTTT. Amino acid sequence: CASSPDRGRTDTQYF. The chain has TRBV7-2 and TRBJ2-3; 9 nucleotides match TRBD1. Trimming took 5 bases from V and 3 from J; bases not matched to a gene: 6. The CDR3 runs 15 residues. Germline V lookup: CDR1 SGHTA, CDR2 FQGNSA.

The chain has TRBV7-2 and TRBJ2-1; D is undetermined. The V and J ends lost 5 bases and 9 bases respectively, with 14 bases between them. CDR1 SGHTA and CDR2 FQGNSA come from the germline V gene. The CDR3 totals 13 residues. The chain's CDR3 is CASSPGPEVEQFF. As DNA, the CDR3 is TGTGCCAGCAGCCCTGGGCCCGAGGTTGAGCAGTTCTTC.

A few counts support this clonotype. The J gene is TRBJ2-4, the V gene TRBV23-1; D possibly corresponds to TRBD2 (5 bases). TRBV23-1 counts as an open reading frame of uncertain function. V gave up 6 bases and J gave up 13 bases, with 7 bases separating them. The CDR3 is made up of 9 amino acids. CDR3 protein: CASRWEQYF. The CDR3 DNA reads TGCGCCAGCAGGTGGGAGCAGTACTTC.

The CDR3 bases are TGTGCCAGCAGTCCGGTCCCGGGATGGGACAGGGTGACCTACGAGCAGTACTTC. As protein: CASSPVPGWDRVTYEQYF. The rearrangement joins TRBV28 to TRBJ2-7; the match to TRBD1 covers 9 bases. J was trimmed by 2 bases and V by 5 bases; bases with no gene match: 16. The length of the CDR3 is 18 residues. Germline V gives CDR1 MDHEN, CDR2 SYDVKM.

This clonotype was seen at least ten times. The chain employs TRBV30 and TRBJ2-7; maybe TRBD1 (5 bases). CDR1 GTSNPN and CDR2 SVGIG come from the germline V gene (reference sequence). The CDR3 is 12 residues long. V lost 3 bases and J 3 bases, leaving 9 bases between the germline ends. The CDR3 protein is CAWRGEGYEQYF. The CDR3 region has the DNA TGTGCCTGGAGAGGGGAAGGCTACGAGCAGTACTTC.

The chain is built from TRBV9 and TRBJ2-4, with D maybe TRBD1 (6 bases). The V gene lost 2 bases and the J gene lost 6 bases, with 12 bases spanning the gap. Germline V gene lookup returns CDR1 SGDLS and CDR2 YYNGEE. CDR3 length: 14 residues. CDR3 nucleotides: TGTGCCAGCAGCGTCTCAGGGGTCGGAAACATTCAGTACTTC. It specifies CASSVSGVGNIQYF.

This clonotype was observed many times. CDR3 residues: CSARLEGKQPQHF. CDR3 coding DNA: TGCAGTGCTAGGTTGGAGGGAAAACAGCCCCAGCATTTT. V usage is TRBV20-1 and J usage is TRBJ1-5; D is ambiguous. Germline-derived CDR1 and CDR2 are DFQATT and SNEGSKA (reference sequence). The V end was cut by 3 bases, the J end by 7 bases, with 13 bases between. The CDR3 spans 13 residues.

CDR3 loop: CASSQGLGEKLFF. DNA of the CDR3: TGTGCCAGCAGCCAGGGGTTGGGTGAAAAACTGTTTTTT. The chain links TRBV12-3 or TRBV12-4 to TRBJ1-4, with a weak D call TRBD1 (6 bases). The CDR3 is 13 residues long. V shed 6 bases and J shed 7 bases, with 12 bases lying between them.

This clonotype was recorded a few times. The genes are TRBV7-2 and TRBJ2-5; the D gene is possibly TRBD1 (5 bases). Per germline, CDR1 SGHTA and CDR2 FQGNSA. Trimming took 3 bases from V and 1 from J, leaving 12 bases between them. This CDR3 is 15 amino acids long. The CDR3: CASSFQGGAQETQYF. The CDR3 bases are TGTGCCAGCAGCTTCCAAGGTGGGGCCCAAGAGACCCAGTACTTC.

The chain recombines TRBV6-6 with TRBJ2-1; weak D call: TRBD1 (6 bases). Germline loops: CDR1 MNHNY, CDR2 SVGAGI (reference sequence). V lost 1 base, J lost 0 bases, and 13 bases lay in between. This CDR3 is built from 17 residues. CDR3 region: CASSYLDRSNSYNEQFF. CDR3 DNA: TGTGCCAGCAGTTACTTGGACAGATCTAACTCCTACAATGAGCAGTTCTTC.

Ten or more counts support this clonotype. The chain is built from TRBV29-1 and TRBJ2-7; D unresolved. Germline loops: CDR1 SQVTM, CDR2 ANQGSEA. The CDR3 runs 12 residues. V lost 4 bases and J lost 7, with 14 bases in between. The chain's CDR3 is CSVVLGAVEQYF. In DNA form, the CDR3 reads TGCAGCGTTGTCTTGGGTGCCGTTGAGCAGTACTTC.

This clonotype appeared many times. V and J are TRBV29-1 and TRBJ2-1; D gene uncertain. The CDR3 is 14 amino acids. Trimming removed 6 bases at V and 4 bases at J, with 16 bases between. Per germline, CDR1 SQVTM and CDR2 ANQGSEA. CDR3 protein: CSVAPWQSYNEQFF. DNA of the CDR3: TGCAGCGTCGCCCCCTGGCAATCTTACAATGAGCAGTTCTTC.

The table lists this clonotype with a few counts. Germline and junction disagree at one end, which may indicate a read error. The V and J genes are TRBV7-2 and TRBJ2-5; D not resolved. The CDR3 extends over 13 amino acids. From germline, CDR1 is SGHTA and CDR2 FQGNSA. The CDR3 spells CASGLAGWETQYF. In DNA form, the CDR3 reads TGTGCCAGCGGCTTAGCCGGGTGGGAGACCCAGTACTTC. The full variable domain, its missing parts supplied by reference TRBV7-2 and TRBJ2-5, is GAGVSQSPSNKVTEKGKDVELRCDPISGHTALYWYRQSLGQGLEFLIYFQGNSAPDKSGLPSDRFSAERTGGSVSTLTIQRTQQEDSAVYLCASGLAGWETQYFGPGTRLLVL.

The rearrangement links TRBV3-1 to TRBJ1-5; D is ambiguous. The CDR3 totals 14 residues. Trimming removed 1 base at V and 8 bases at J, with 12 bases between. In germline, CDR1 is LGHDT, CDR2 YNNKEL (reference sequence). The CDR3 protein is CASSQGVGSKPQHF. The CDR3 DNA is TGTGCCAGCAGCCAAGGGGTGGGTTCGAAGCCCCAGCATTTT.

In this sample, this clonotype turned up many times. Possible read error: a much larger clone is one base away. V is TRBV5-1 and J is TRBJ2-7, with D possibly called TRBD1 or TRBD2 (6 bases each). Germline CDR1 and CDR2: SGHRS and YFSETQ. The CDR3 has 14 residues. Trimming took 4 bases from V and 3 from J, leaving 14 bases between them. CDR3 residues: CASSVGGAVYEQYF. The CDR3, as DNA: TGCGCCAGCAGCGTGGGGGGCGCGGTCTACGAGCAGTACTTC.

This sequence joins TRBV29-1 and TRBJ1-1, with no clear D. The CDR3 runs 12 residues. V gave up 6 bases and J gave up 1 base, with 9 bases separating them. Germline values: CDR1 SQVTM, CDR2 ANQGSEA. The CDR3 region has the DNA TGCAGCGTCGTCTATAGGAACACTGAAGCTTTCTTT. It codes for CSVVYRNTEAFF.

This clonotype was counted between two and nine times. This rearrangement joins TRBV5-1 to TRBJ2-7, with D perhaps TRBD2 (6 bases). The CDR3 has 16 amino acids. CDR1 and CDR2 (germline): SGHRS, YFSETQ. Trimming shortened V by 4 bases and J by 2 bases, and 19 bases separated the two germline ends. The CDR3 here is CASSPLGTGVPYEQYF. The CDR3, as DNA: TGCGCCAGCAGCCCCCTCGGCACGGGAGTTCCCTACGAGCAGTACTTC.

This chain connects TRBV5-1 to TRBJ2-7; D is unclear. Germline V gives CDR1 SGHRS, CDR2 YFSETQ. V was clipped by 1 base and J by 2 bases, with 10 bases between them. The CDR3 length is 14 residues. Written as DNA, the CDR3 is TGCGCCAGCAGCTTGAGGTACAGTACCTACGAGCAGTACTTC. Encoded protein: CASSLRYSTYEQYF.

This chain connects TRBV7-9 to TRBJ2-4; D possibly matches TRBD1 or TRBD2 (5 bases each). The J call may be in error: the DNA end matches TRBJ2-5 better. Germline-derived CDR1 and CDR2 are SEHNR and FQNEAQ (reference sequence). The length of the CDR3 is 13 residues. CDR3 DNA: TGTGCCAGCAGCTGGGGACCACTTGAGACCCAGTACTTC. This translates into CASSWGPLETQYF.

The V and J genes are TRBV10-3 and TRBJ2-3, with 9 bases fitting TRBD1. V dropped 3 bases and J dropped 5; count of bases not matched to a gene: 3. CDR1 and CDR2 (germline): ENHRY, SYGVKD. The CDR3 contains 14 residues. As DNA, the CDR3 is TGTGCCATCAGTGAAGGGACAGGGCAAGATACGCAGTATTTT. This sequence encodes CAISEGTGQDTQYF.

The CDR3 nucleotides are TGTGCCAGCAGTCGACTAGCGGGAGGGACATACAATGAGCAGTTCTTC. Protein sequence: CASSRLAGGTYNEQFF. The V and J genes are TRBV12-3 or TRBV12-4 and TRBJ2-1, with 14 bases matching TRBD2. CDR3 length: 16 amino acids. V dropped 5 bases and J dropped 4; count of bases not matched to a gene: 4.

The J gene is TRBJ2-1, the V gene TRBV24-1; perhaps TRBD1 as D (6 bases). The V and J ends lost 5 bases and 5 bases respectively, with 15 bases between them. This CDR3 is 15 amino acids long. The V gene's germline CDR1 is KGHDR and CDR2 SFDVKD. The CDR3 loop reads CATSVPGQGNNEQFF. CDR3 sequence (DNA): TGTGCCACCAGTGTTCCGGGACAAGGGAACAATGAGCAGTTCTTC.

V and J are TRBV20-1 and TRBJ2-5; TRBD2 aligns across 11 bases. The germline V gene has CDR1 DFQATT and CDR2 SNEGSKA (reference sequence). The CDR3 totals 17 residues. Trimming took 0 bases from V and 5 from J; bases not matched to a gene: 11. CDR3 sequence: CSARDGQLAGVFETQYF. The CDR3 DNA is TGCAGTGCTAGAGATGGGCAACTAGCGGGAGTTTTTGAGACCCAGTACTTC.

Comment on this clonotype: A junction end diverges from the germline sequence, so it may reflect a read error. The V and J genes are TRBV3-1 and TRBJ2-3; 8 nucleotides match TRBD1. The CDR3 length is 15 residues. In germline, CDR1 is LGHDT, CDR2 YNNKEL (reference sequence). CDR3 in amino acids: CASSKRGQETDTRYF. DNA for the CDR3: TGTGCCAGCAGCAAAAGGGGACAGGAAACAGATACGCGGTATTTT.

The chain links TRBV29-1 to TRBJ2-7; 11 bases agree with TRBD2. The CDR3 extends over 14 amino acids. With 8 bases clipped from V and 3 bases from J, the junction kept 9 bases outside the gene matches. Germline lookup yields CDR1 SQVTM and CDR2 ANQGSEA. CDR3 loop: CSIRTSGRLYEQYF. Written as DNA, the CDR3 is TGCAGCATCCGGACTAGCGGGCGGCTCTACGAGCAGTACTTC.

The chain joins TRBV9 to TRBJ1-1; 8 positions agree with TRBD1. The V gene end was trimmed by 0 bases and the J gene end by 1 base; junction bases not matched to a gene: 2. Germline assignment: CDR1 SGDLS and CDR2 YYNGEE. This CDR3 has 15 amino acids. CDR3 sequence: CASSVGTGTNTEAFF. As DNA, the CDR3 is TGTGCCAGCAGCGTAGGGACAGGGACGAACACTGAAGCTTTCTTT. Supplemented by reference TRBV9 and TRBJ1-1, the full variable domain reads DSGVTQTPKHLITATGQRVTLRCSPRSGDLSVYWYQQSLDQGLQFLIQYYNGEERAKGNILERFSAQQFPDLHSELNLSSLELGDSALYFCASSVGTGTNTEAFFGQGTRLTVV.